The 29 T cell receptor beta chains reported below all come from one sample, sequenced in a study of cytomegalovirus exposure and HLA in healthy donors. The primer mix had 60 Vbeta and 13 Jbeta primers. This table comes from immunoSEQ multiplex PCR, and its TCRdb copy is limited to in-frame clones, with some not included. The sample has hundreds of thousands of clones, over 65% seen once. Sequenced input: PBMCs. The receptors originated from a man in his forties or fifties in good health and CMV-seronegative.

The chain employs TRBV6-6 and TRBJ2-1; TRBD2 agrees at 7 bases. Trimming removed 5 bases from V and 6 bases from J; junction bases left unmatched: 7. Germline CDR1 is MNHNY and CDR2 is SVGAGI (reference sequence). CDR3 length: 14 amino acids. The CDR3 DNA is TGTGCCAGCAGTCTCCGGGAGGCTGTCAATGAGCAGTTCTTC. Amino acid sequence: CASSLREAVNEQFF.

The rearrangement links TRBV4-3 to TRBJ2-5; D is ambiguous. The end of the DNA aligns better with TRBJ2-7, so the J call may be wrong. Germline assignment: CDR1 LGHNA and CDR2 YSLEER. The CDR3 sequence is 19 residues long. CDR3 bases: TGCGCCAGCAGCCAAGTGACCGGCAGGTCCCAGACCTACTCCTACGAGCAGTACTTC. This codes for CASSQVTGRSQTYSYEQYF.

The V and J genes are TRBV9 and TRBJ2-5; 9 bases map to TRBD1. There are 14 residues in the CDR3. Germline CDR1 SGDLS, CDR2 YYNGEE. V lost 3 bases to trimming and J lost 4 bases; unmatched junction nucleotides: 4. The CDR3 protein is CASSADRGRETQYF. In DNA, the CDR3 is TGTGCCAGCAGCGCAGACAGGGGGAGAGAGACCCAGTACTTC. The whole variable domain, remainder taken from reference TRBV9 and TRBJ2-5, is DSGVTQTPKHLITATGQRVTLRCSPRSGDLSVYWYQQSLDQGLQFLIQYYNGEERAKGNILERFSAQQFPDLHSELNLSSLELGDSALYFCASSADRGRETQYFGPGTRLLVL.

The genes are TRBV10-3 and TRBJ2-3; the D is unclear. This CDR3 has 15 residues. Germline V lookup: CDR1 ENHRY, CDR2 SYGVKD. The V and J ends lost 0 bases and 5 bases respectively, with 12 bases between them. The CDR3 protein is CAISESSYPGDTQYF. The CDR3, as DNA: TGTGCCATCAGTGAGTCGAGTTATCCGGGAGATACGCAGTATTTT.

This clone is a singleton in its sample. The rearrangement uses TRBV18 and TRBJ1-2, with D tentatively TRBD1 (6 bases). Deletions cut 3 bases from V and 4 bases from J, with 18 bases between. The CDR3 is 16 residues long. Germline assignment: CDR1 KGHSH and CDR2 LQKENI. The chain's CDR3 is CASSPSGATGTYGYTF. The DNA of the CDR3 is TGTGCCAGCTCACCGTCCGGCGCGACAGGAACCTATGGCTACACCTTC.

The V gene is TRBV7-6, the J gene TRBJ1-1, with D perhaps TRBD1 (5 bases). CDR3 length: 16 amino acids. V lost 5 bases and J 4 bases, leaving 20 bases between the germline ends. Germline CDR1 is SGHVS and CDR2 is FNYEAQ. The CDR3 DNA sequence: TGTGCCAGCAGCCCCCGGGGGGGGGAAGTAGTCACTGAAGCTTTCTTT. This encodes CASSPRGGEVVTEAFF.

The chain links TRBV4-1 to TRBJ1-6, with 11 bases matching TRBD1. CDR1 and CDR2 from the germline V gene are MGHRA and YSYEKL. This CDR3 contains 15 residues. The J segment lost 10 bases and the V segment lost 1 base, leaving 3 bases of the junction unmatched. The CDR3, as DNA: TGCGCCAGCAGCCAAGGGACAGGGGGCGTGTCACCCCTCCACTTT. This sequence encodes CASSQGTGGVSPLHF.

The chain employs TRBV5-1 and TRBJ2-1, with 11 positions matching TRBD2. Germline V gene data show CDR1 as SGHRS and CDR2 as YFSETQ. The CDR3 spans 15 residues. With V trimmed by 0 bases and J by 7 bases, 3 bases remained unmatched. The CDR3 nucleotides read TGCGCCAGCAGCTTGGCCGGGACTAGCGGAAATGAGCAGTTCTTC. This codes for CASSLAGTSGNEQFF.

The chain is built from TRBV28 and TRBJ2-7; D is perhaps TRBD2 (5 bases). Germline V gene data show CDR1 as MDHEN and CDR2 as SYDVKM. V was shortened by 7 bases and J by 4 bases, with 8 bases between the two germline ends. This CDR3 comprises 11 residues. The CDR3 spells CASTGGYEQYF. The CDR3 nucleotides are TGTGCCAGCACTGGAGGTTACGAGCAGTACTTC.

The CDR3 nucleotides read TGTGCCAGCATTGATAGACAGGGGGCCCGGGAGCATGAGCAGTTCTTC. Its translation: CASIDRQGAREHEQFF. This rearrangement joins TRBV6-1 to TRBJ2-1; 10 nucleotides agree with TRBD1. J gave up 8 bases and V 7 bases, and 14 bases lay outside the gene matches. Germline-derived CDR1 and CDR2 are MNHNS and SASEGT. This CDR3 has 16 amino acids.

The genes are TRBV27 and TRBJ2-3; TRBD2 matches at 16 bases. Germline CDR1 is MNHEY and CDR2 is SMNVEV (reference sequence). The CDR3 runs to 17 residues. After removal of 2 bases from V and 4 bases from J, the junction contained 3 bases not matched to a gene. CDR3 sequence reads: CASSLTGLAGGPDTQYF. DNA of the CDR3: TGTGCCAGCAGTTTAACGGGACTAGCGGGAGGGCCAGATACGCAGTATTTT.

This rearrangement joins TRBV5-1 to TRBJ2-5, with 7 bases matching TRBD1. Germline V gives CDR1 SGHRS, CDR2 YFSETQ. The CDR3 covers 15 residues. The J segment lost 2 bases and the V segment lost 0 bases, leaving 4 bases of the junction unmatched. The CDR3 DNA follows: TGCGCCAGCAGCTTGGGGCAGGGGGTTCAAGAGACCCAGTACTTC. This codes for CASSLGQGVQETQYF.

The chain employs TRBV4-2 and TRBJ1-2; D possibly corresponds to TRBD1 (5 bases). The V end was cut by 4 bases, the J end by 3 bases, with 18 bases between. This CDR3 region has 16 residues. CDR1 is LGHNA and CDR2 is YNFKEQ in the germline V gene. CDR3 region: CASSPPERTPYYGYTF. The CDR3 DNA follows: TGTGCCAGCAGCCCCCCCGAGAGGACACCATACTATGGCTACACCTTC.

This chain joins TRBV25-1 and TRBJ1-2; D not certain. Trimming took off 1 base at V and 8 bases at J, with 5 bases between the two ends. There are 11 residues in the CDR3. Germline CDR1 reads MGHDK; CDR2 reads SYGVNS. The CDR3 is CASSESQGYTF. The CDR3 region has the DNA TGTGCCAGCAGTGAATCCCAAGGCTACACCTTC.

This rearrangement joins TRBV6-5 to TRBJ1-3; D not resolved. V was pared by 6 bases and J by 2 bases, with 14 bases between. Germline lookup yields CDR1 MNHEY and CDR2 SVGAGI. This CDR3 contains 15 residues. The CDR3 protein is CASRLRLGTGNTIYF. The CDR3 DNA follows: TGTGCCAGCAGGCTTAGACTAGGGACTGGAAACACCATATATTTT.

The chain employs TRBV27 and TRBJ2-7, with D possibly matching TRBD2 (6 bases). The germline V gene encodes CDR1 MNHEY and CDR2 SMNVEV (reference sequence). The CDR3 totals 14 residues. V was clipped by 3 bases and J by 2 bases, with 11 bases between them. The CDR3 loop is CASSFRTTPYEQYF. The CDR3 nucleotides are TGTGCCAGCAGTTTCAGGACTACACCCTACGAGCAGTACTTC.

The chain has TRBV9 and TRBJ2-7; no definite D call. Trimming took off 0 bases at V and 4 bases at J, with 8 bases between the two ends. This CDR3 comprises 13 residues. CDR1 is SGDLS and CDR2 is YYNGEE in the germline V gene. The CDR3 spells CASSVGDGYEQYF. As DNA, the CDR3 is TGTGCCAGCAGCGTAGGAGACGGGTACGAGCAGTACTTC.

V usage is TRBV6-5 and J usage is TRBJ2-5, with a possible D match to TRBD1 (6 bases). The J call could be wrong; TRBJ2-7 is a better fit for the DNA end. The length of the CDR3 is 14 residues. The germline CDR1 and CDR2 sequences are MNHEY and SVGAGI. The CDR3: CASSPRGQTYEQYF. CDR3 bases: TGTGCCAGCAGCCCTAGGGGACAAACCTACGAGCAGTACTTC.

This clone appeared a few times. In DNA, the CDR3 is TGTGCCAGCAGCCGCGAGGTCGGATCACAAGCTTTCTTT. It specifies CASSREVGSQAFF. This sequence joins TRBV6-1 and TRBJ1-1; D is ambiguous. The V and J ends lost 6 bases and 9 bases respectively, with 17 bases between them. Germline CDR1 is MNHNS and CDR2 is SASEGT. CDR3 length: 13 residues.

Here the CDR3 reads CASSLGTGGNQPQHF. CDR3 DNA sequence: TGTGCCAGCAGCCTAGGGACAGGGGGCAATCAGCCCCAGCATTTT. This sequence joins TRBV9 and TRBJ1-5, with 10 bases fitting TRBD1. V lost 4 bases and J lost 2; bases outside the gene matches: 3. Germline CDR1 reads SGDLS; CDR2 reads YYNGEE. The CDR3 has 15 amino acids.

V is TRBV6-6 and J is TRBJ1-5, with 7 bases identical to TRBD1. Trimming took 6 bases from V and 1 from J; bases not matched to a gene: 3. Germline CDR1 MNHNY, CDR2 SVGAGI (reference sequence). CDR3 length: 14 amino acids. The CDR3 bases are TGTGCCAGCAGACCACAGGGGAGCAATCAGCCCCAGCATTTT. Amino acids: CASRPQGSNQPQHF.

The rearrangement uses TRBV5-1 and TRBJ1-3, with TRBD1 matching over 9 bases. The germline gives CDR1 SGHRS, CDR2 YFSETQ. With V trimmed by 4 bases and J by 4 bases, 6 bases remained unmatched. This CDR3 has 15 amino acids. CDR3 bases: TGCGCCAGCAGCCCGGACAGGGGCGCAGGAAACACCATATATTTT. Translation: CASSPDRGAGNTIYF.

V is TRBV30 and J is TRBJ2-5; TRBD1 matches at 9 bases. There are 15 residues in the CDR3. V shed 7 bases and J 5 bases; nucleotides not matched to a gene: 14. Germline CDR1 GTSNPN, CDR2 SVGIG (reference sequence). The CDR3: CALQKGQGKSETQYF. The DNA for the CDR3 is TGTGCCTTACAAAAGGGACAGGGAAAATCGGAGACCCAGTACTTC.

The CDR3 region has the DNA TGTGCCAGCAGCTTAGGACAGATCCGGGCCAACGTCCTGACTTTC. Translated: CASSLGQIRANVLTF. The rearrangement links TRBV7-2 to TRBJ2-6; D perhaps matches TRBD1 (5 bases). The germline V gene encodes CDR1 SGHTA and CDR2 FQGNSA. The V end lost 1 base, the J end lost 5 bases, and 9 bases lay between the germline ends. There are 15 residues in the CDR3.

Written as DNA, the CDR3 is TGTGCCAGCTCACTCCAACTAGCGGAAAATGAGCAGTTCTTC. Its translation is CASSLQLAENEQFF. The chain links TRBV18 to TRBJ2-1; 8 nucleotides agree with TRBD2. There are 14 residues in the CDR3. V dropped 4 bases and J dropped 7; count of bases not matched to a gene: 6. The germline gives CDR1 KGHSH, CDR2 LQKENI.

J is TRBJ1-1 and V is TRBV5-1; 10 positions agree with TRBD1. V shed 0 bases, J shed 5 bases, and the junction held 1 base outside the gene matches. Germline V CDR1 and CDR2: SGHRS, YFSETQ. This CDR3 is 14 amino acids long. As DNA, the CDR3 is TGCGCCAGCAGCTTGGAGGGACAGGGGACTGAAGCTTTCTTT. Protein sequence: CASSLEGQGTEAFF.

This clone has only a few counts. The chain recombines TRBV4-3 with TRBJ1-4; D ambiguous. The CDR3 is made up of 17 amino acids. Germline V gives CDR1 LGHNA, CDR2 YSLEER. V lost 0 bases to trimming and J lost 0 bases, with 11 bases between them. The CDR3 spells CASSQDVHYTTNEKLFF. CDR3 DNA sequence: TGCGCCAGCAGCCAAGATGTCCACTACACAACTAATGAAAAACTGTTTTTT.

The rearrangement links TRBV19 to TRBJ2-1; 11 positions match TRBD1. This CDR3 contains 15 residues. The V segment lost 4 bases and the J segment 7 bases; nucleotides outside the gene matches: 6. Germline CDR1 is LNHDA and CDR2 is SQIVND (reference sequence). The CDR3 DNA reads as TGTGCCAGTAGTAGAGGACAGGGGGCTCCGAATGAGCAGTTCTTC. It yields the protein CASSRGQGAPNEQFF. Filled out from reference TRBV19 and TRBJ2-1, the complete variable domain reads DGGITQSPKYLFRKEGQNVTLSCEQNLNHDAMYWYRQDPGQGLRLIYYSQIVNDFQKGDIAEGYSVSREKKESFPLTVTSAQKNPTAFYLCASSRGQGAPNEQFFGPGTRLTVL.

The chain carries TRBV6-6 and TRBJ2-7; no reliable D call. Germline loops: CDR1 MNHNY, CDR2 SVGAGI (reference sequence). V gave up 2 bases and J gave up 2 bases, with 10 bases separating them. The CDR3 is 14 amino acids. The CDR3 bases are TGTGCCAGCAGTTACATTATCCGTACCTACGAGCAGTACTTC. It codes for CASSYIIRTYEQYF.